Listed below are T cell receptor beta chains from one sample, sequenced in a study of shared T cell receptors in the human thymus. Method: immunoSEQ multiplex PCR; TCRdb's copy keeps in-frame clones and lacks some. The sample has approximately 760,000 clones, 70% to 90% seen once. The data also belong to a second study, concerning human thymus T cells.

Material for sequencing was thymocytes. These TCRs come from a girl under three years old with a congenital heart defect. The CDR3 runs from the conserved cysteine through the conserved F or W. The order of the fields is D gene, J gene, V gene, CDR3 DNA, CDR3 protein. D genes are given only for firm matches.

D: NA
J: TRBJ2-4
V: TRBV5-4
DNA: TGTGCCAGCAGCTTGGAGCCTGGAGCAGCCAAAAACATTCAGTACTTC
CDR3: CASSLEPGAAKNIQYF

D: TRBD1
J: TRBJ2-7
V: TRBV7-6
DNA: TGTGCCAGCAGCCTTAAGCCGGGACAGGACCCCTACGAGCAGTACTTC
CDR3: CASSLKPGQDPYEQYF

D: TRBD1
J: TRBJ1-5
V: TRBV19
DNA: TGTGCCAGTAGTGAAAGACAGGGTAGCAATCAGCCCCAGCATTTT
CDR3: CASSERQGSNQPQHF

D: TRBD2
J: TRBJ2-6
V: TRBV5-8
DNA: TGTGCCAGCAGCTATTGGGGAGGGGCTAGCGGCTCTGGGGCCAACGTCCTGACTTTC
CDR3: CASSYWGGASGSGANVLTF

D: NA
J: TRBJ1-1
V: TRBV10-3
DNA: TGTGCCATCAGTCAGACAGCTACAAACACTGAAGCTTTCTTT
CDR3: CAISQTATNTEAFF

D: NA
J: TRBJ2-2
V: TRBV4-1
DNA: TGCGCCAGCAGCCCGGGAGCGTGGGACACCGGGGAGCTGTTTTTT
CDR3: CASSPGAWDTGELFF

D: NA
J: TRBJ1-1
V: TRBV4-1
DNA: TGCGCCAGCAGCCGGAGGCTTGGCACTGAAGCTTTCTTT
CDR3: CASSRRLGTEAFF

D: NA
J: TRBJ1-2
V: TRBV10-3
DNA: TGTGCCATCAGTGAAGCGAGTTTGGGGCTATATGGCTACACCTTC
CDR3: CAISEASLGLYGYTF

D: NA
J: TRBJ1-4
V: TRBV11-2
DNA: TGTGCCAGCCGACGGGAGGGTAGTGAAAAACTGTTTTTT
CDR3: CASRREGSEKLFF

D: TRBD1
J: TRBJ1-2
V: TRBV29-1
DNA: TGCAGCGTTGACCCCCGGGGCCCCTTGGACAGGGCCTATGGCTACACCTTC
CDR3: CSVDPRGPLDRAYGYTF

D: NA
J: TRBJ1-4
V: TRBV12-5
DNA: TGTGCTAGGACCCCCGGCGACCCGATAGCCTCAACTAATGAAAAACTGTTTTTT
CDR3: CARTPGDPIASTNEKLFF

D: NA
J: TRBJ1-6
V: TRBV5-1
DNA: TGCGCCAGCAGCTTCAACTCCTATAATTCACCCCTCCACTTT
CDR3: CASSFNSYNSPLHF

D: NA
J: TRBJ1-1
V: TRBV25-1
DNA: TGTGCCAGCAGTGTAAAGCAGGGAAGTTGGACTGAAGCTTTCTTT
CDR3: CASSVKQGSWTEAFF

D: NA
J: TRBJ1-2
V: TRBV19
DNA: TGTGCCAGTAGCGCTCTGGACAGCTATGGCTACACCTTC
CDR3: CASSALDSYGYTF